This T cell receptor (beta chain) was captured by sequencing in a study of beta chain features in type 1 diabetes. Study at large: Cell yields, age and gender were similar between patients and healthy donors.

As every portion of the isolated RNA was reverse transcribed, the sequencing read expressed TCRB transcripts. This table comes from immunoSEQ multiplex PCR, and its TCRdb copy is limited to in-frame clones, with some not included. The data contain about 400,000 clones, roughly 12% of them seen just once; the ten biggest clones take up around 0.0099%. Study-wide results and caveats: When Type 1 diabetes patients were examined, their TCRB CDR3s proved moderately but significantly shorter in all four CD4+ subsets. Sampled from patients, naive, central memory and Treg TCRB repertoires appeared more similar than those sampled from healthy donors.

The J segment lost 3 bases and the V segment lost 5 bases, leaving 3 bases of the junction unmatched. The CDR3 totals 16 residues. Germline V lookup: CDR1 SGHTA, CDR2 FQGNSA. Turning to this clone: Its antigen remains unknown. Other nucleotide sequences in the sample specify the same CDR3.

Cells sorted by CD45RO/CCR7/CD25/CD127/CD95/CD27 comprised CD4+ naive, central memory, regulatory and stem cell-like memory cells. Sample: naive CD4+ T cells from blood. The J gene is TRBJ2-3, the V gene TRBV7-2; 15 bases align to TRBD2. The sequence derives from a woman between 18 and 29 years old with type 1 diabetes. As DNA, the CDR3 is TGTGCCAGCAGCCCCGGACTAGCGGGAGGGACAGATACGCAGTATTTT. This gives the protein CASSPGLAGGTDTQYF.